This T cell receptor (beta chain) emerged from a study of breast tumors, draining lymph nodes, adjacent tissues. Study-level points and caveats: The data were judged consistent with most tumor T cells coming from lymph node and expanding in tumor. Compared with lymph nodes, tumors were less diverse; compared with nontumor tissue, more.

TCRdb re-analysed the multiplex PCR reads in MiXCR, keeping a single row per CDR3 protein. The sample holds 290,000 or so distinct CDR3 sequences, more than 30% seen once. This clonotype has only one observation. The antigen is undetermined. V was cut by 5 bases and J by 14 bases, with 1 base left in between. Germline CDR1 and CDR2: SGHNT and YENEEA. The CDR3 loop spans 8 amino acids. Breast cancer patients provided tissue from their axillary draining lymph nodes. Sequenced: axillary lymph node tissue. The sequence was obtained from a female donor with breast cancer. Some clones in this sample may be carry-over from other donors' samples. The chain combines TRBV11-3 with TRBJ2-6; D is undetermined. The CDR3, as DNA: TGTGCCAGCAGCCTCCTGACTTTC. Translation gives CASSLLTF.